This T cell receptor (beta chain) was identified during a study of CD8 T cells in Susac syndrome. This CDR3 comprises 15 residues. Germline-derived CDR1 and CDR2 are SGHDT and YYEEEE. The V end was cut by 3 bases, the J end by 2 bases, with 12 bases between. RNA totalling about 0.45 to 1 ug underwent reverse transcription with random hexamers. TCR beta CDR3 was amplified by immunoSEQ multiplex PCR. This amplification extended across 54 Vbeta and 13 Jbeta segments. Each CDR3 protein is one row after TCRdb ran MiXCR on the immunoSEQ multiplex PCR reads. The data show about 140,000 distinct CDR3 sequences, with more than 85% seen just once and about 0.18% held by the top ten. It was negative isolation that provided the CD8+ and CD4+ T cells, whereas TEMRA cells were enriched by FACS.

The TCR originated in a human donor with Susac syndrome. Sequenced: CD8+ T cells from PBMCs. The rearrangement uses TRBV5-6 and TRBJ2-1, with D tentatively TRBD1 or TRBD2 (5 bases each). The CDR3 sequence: CASSSHTGPYNEQFF. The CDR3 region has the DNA TGTGCCAGCAGCTCCCACACGGGGCCCTACAATGAGCAGTTCTTC.